Following are 20 T cell receptor beta chains from one sample sequenced in a study of blood T cell repertoires in COVID-19. Assay: immunoSEQ multiplex PCR; the TCRdb copy retains only in-frame clones and omits some. The sample contains about 200,000 clones, approximately 90% of which appear only once. Sequencing was done on a sample of peripheral blood. The receptors here all came from an older man with acute or convalescent COVID-19.

The genes are TRBV7-3 and TRBJ1-2, with a weak D call TRBD1 (5 bases). Looked up from germline, CDR1 is SGHTA and CDR2 is FQGTGA. Trimming shortened V by 5 bases and J by 6 bases, and 19 bases separated the two germline ends. The CDR3 contains 15 residues. The CDR3 bases are TGTGCCAGCAGCCTCAGGGCGGGGCCAAAGGATGGCTACACCTTC. Residues: CASSLRAGPKDGYTF.

The V gene is TRBV5-1, the J gene TRBJ1-1; no clear D. Germline lookup yields CDR1 SGHRS and CDR2 YFSETQ. V dropped 2 bases and J dropped 0 bases, with 8 bases sitting between them. The CDR3 covers 14 residues. CDR3 DNA: TGCGCCAGCAGCTTACAGATTATGAACACTGAAGCTTTCTTT. Translating it yields CASSLQIMNTEAFF.

This clone was counted a single time. The V and J genes are TRBV28 and TRBJ2-7, with D uncertain. The CDR3 runs to 12 residues. With 6 bases removed from V and 2 bases from J, the gap between germline ends came to 8 bases. CDR1 is MDHEN and CDR2 is SYDVKM in the germline V gene. CDR3 residues: CASSSRPYEQYF. In DNA, the CDR3 is TGTGCCAGCAGCAGCAGGCCCTACGAGCAGTACTTC.

J is TRBJ1-1 and V is TRBV24-1; D uncertain. Trimming stripped 0 bases from V and 5 bases from J, with 3 bases between. Germline lookup yields CDR1 KGHDR and CDR2 SFDVKD. There are 12 residues in the CDR3. In DNA form, the CDR3 reads TGTGCCACCAGTGATTTGTTAACTGAAGCTTTCTTT. Translated: CATSDLLTEAFF.

This clone was seen only once. The chain combines TRBV6-1 with TRBJ2-4; TRBD2 matches at 7 bases. V lost 3 bases to trimming and J lost 0 bases; unmatched junction nucleotides: 5. The length of the CDR3 is 16 residues. The germline V gene has CDR1 MNHNS and CDR2 SASEGT. The CDR3 loop reads CASSEPSGQAKNIQYF. The CDR3 DNA follows: TGTGCCAGCAGTGAGCCTAGCGGCCAAGCCAAAAACATTCAGTACTTC.

The rearrangement joins TRBV6-1 to TRBJ1-3; no firm D call. V shed 1 base and J shed 0 bases, with 7 bases lying between them. Per germline, CDR1 MNHNS and CDR2 SASEGT. The CDR3 length is 15 residues. The CDR3 DNA is TGTGCCAGCAGTGAAGGTCGAGGCTCTGGAAACACCATATATTTT. As protein: CASSEGRGSGNTIYF.

V usage is TRBV11-2 and J usage is TRBJ2-7; D gene unclear. The length of the CDR3 is 14 residues. V was trimmed by 0 bases and J by 1 base, leaving 7 bases between them. The germline gives CDR1 SGHAT, CDR2 FQNNGV. In nucleotides, the CDR3 is TGTGCCAGCAGCTTAGATACTATTTCCTACGAGCAGTACTTC. As protein: CASSLDTISYEQYF. The variable domain in full, with the rest retrieved from reference TRBV11-2 and TRBJ2-7, is EAGVAQSPRYKIIEKRQSVAFWCNPISGHATLYWYQQILGQGPKLLIQFQNNGVVDDSQLPKDRFSAERLKGVDSTLKIQPAKLEDSAVYLCASSLDTISYEQYFGPGTRLTVT.

The chain recombines TRBV27 with TRBJ2-7; no definite D call. Germline-derived CDR1 and CDR2 are MNHEY and SMNVEV (reference sequence). The CDR3 has 16 residues. The ends were cut back, 0 bases at V and 0 bases at J, with 12 bases in the middle. Here the CDR3 reads CASSLSGSFSSYEQYF. Here the CDR3 DNA reads TGTGCCAGCAGTTTATCGGGCAGCTTCAGCTCCTACGAGCAGTACTTC.

For this clone: The same CDR3 also results from other DNA sequences found in this sample. The chain joins TRBV7-9 to TRBJ2-7; the D gene is possibly TRBD2 (6 bases). Germline V gives CDR1 SEHNR, CDR2 FQNEAQ (reference sequence). The ends were cut back, 1 base at V and 2 bases at J, with 9 bases in the middle. The CDR3 covers 14 residues. The CDR3 DNA reads TGTGCCAGCAGCTTAGTCGGGGGTCCCTACGAGCAGTACGTC. This encodes CASSLVGGPYEQYV.

The V and J genes are TRBV5-1 and TRBJ1-2; D unresolved. CDR1 is SGHRS, CDR2 YFSETQ, per germline. The CDR3 runs to 12 residues. V lost 0 bases, J lost 8 bases, and 8 bases lay in between. The CDR3 sequence: CASSLAQEGYTF. In DNA form, the CDR3 reads TGCGCCAGCAGCTTGGCCCAAGAGGGCTACACCTTC.

This clone was observed once. The rearrangement joins TRBV28 to TRBJ1-6, with a weak D call TRBD1 (6 bases). The ends were cut back, 6 bases at V and 7 bases at J, with 16 bases in the middle. The CDR3 is 15 residues long. Germline V gives CDR1 MDHEN, CDR2 SYDVKM. CDR3 DNA sequence: TGTGCCAGCAGACCTGGACAGCAGTGGAATTCACCCCTCCACTTT. It translates to CASRPGQQWNSPLHF.

The chain employs TRBV28 and TRBJ2-7; TRBD1 might be the D (6 bases). This CDR3 spans 14 amino acids. Trimming took off 6 bases at V and 3 bases at J, with 15 bases between the two ends. CDR1 is MDHEN, CDR2 SYDVKM, per germline. CDR3: CASSTLGQIYEQYF. The CDR3, as DNA: TGTGCCAGCAGCACACTTGGACAGATCTACGAGCAGTACTTC. Combining the CDR3 with reference TRBV28 and TRBJ2-7 gives the whole variable domain DVKVTQSSRYLVKRTGEKVFLECVQDMDHENMFWYRQDPGLGLRLIYFSYDVKMKEKGDIPEGYSVSREKKERFSLILESASTNQTSMYLCASSTLGQIYEQYFGPGTRLTVT.

The chain combines TRBV7-2 with TRBJ1-2; D gene ambiguous. V gave up 5 bases and J gave up 3 bases, with 4 bases separating them. The CDR3 extends over 11 amino acids. Germline-derived CDR1 and CDR2 are SGHTA and FQGNSA. The CDR3 loop reads CASSRDYGYTF. CDR3 nucleotide sequence: TGTGCCAGCAGCCGAGACTATGGCTACACCTTC.

The V call is TRBV11-2, the J call TRBJ2-2; no clear D. CDR1 SGHAT and CDR2 FQNNGV come from the germline V gene. The CDR3 totals 17 residues. The V and J ends lost 0 bases and 0 bases respectively, with 11 bases between them. The CDR3 protein is CASSLDNRRPNTGELFF. DNA for the CDR3: TGTGCCAGCAGCTTAGATAACCGGAGACCGAACACCGGGGAGCTGTTTTTT.

This chain uses TRBV2 with TRBJ2-3; 12 bases line up with TRBD2. The CDR3 is 16 residues long. The trim removed 6 bases at V and 3 bases at J, leaving 7 bases unmatched. Germline CDR1 is SNHLY and CDR2 is FYNNEI. CDR3 nucleotide sequence: TGTGCCAGCAGATCCAGACTAGCGGGAGAGACAGATACGCAGTATTTT. It translates to CASRSRLAGETDTQYF.

In its sample, this clone was seen once. Here the CDR3 DNA reads TGTGCCTGGGATACAGGGGGCTCCTACAATGAGCAGTTCTTC. Translating gives CAWDTGGSYNEQFF. The chain couples TRBV30 to TRBJ2-1, with 8 nucleotides matching TRBD1. Losses at the gene ends were 5 bases for V and 0 bases for J; bases not matched to a gene: 3. CDR1 and CDR2 from the germline V gene are GTSNPN and SVGIG (reference sequence). The CDR3 is made up of 14 amino acids.

In its sample, this clone was seen many times. This chain uses TRBV6-1 with TRBJ2-1, with TRBD2 identical over 9 bases. Per the germline V gene, CDR1 is MNHNS and CDR2 is SASEGT. This CDR3 region has 15 residues. The V gene end was trimmed by 3 bases and the J gene end by 4 bases; junction bases not matched to a gene: 4. The CDR3 loop is CASSETAGGYNEQFF. The CDR3, as DNA: TGTGCCAGCAGTGAGACAGCGGGAGGTTACAATGAGCAGTTCTTC.

This chain joins TRBV5-1 and TRBJ2-2, with TRBD2 matching over 8 bases. The trim removed 4 bases at V and 5 bases at J, leaving 25 bases unmatched. This CDR3 comprises 21 residues. Germline loops: CDR1 SGHRS, CDR2 YFSETQ. CDR3 amino acids: CASSEQPRHGGLVGGTGELFF. CDR3 coding DNA: TGCGCCAGCAGCGAGCAACCAAGACACGGGGGACTAGTTGGTGGGACCGGGGAGCTGTTTTTT.

The sample holds one count of this clone. J is TRBJ2-7 and V is TRBV6-1, with D possibly TRBD2 on 6 matching bases. The CDR3 has 14 residues. Germline V gene lookup returns CDR1 MNHNS and CDR2 SASEGT. Trimming took 5 bases from V and 0 from J, leaving 11 bases between them. CDR3 protein: CASSYRGSSYEQYV. The CDR3 nucleotides are TGTGCCAGCAGTTATCGGGGGAGCTCCTACGAGCAGTACGTC.

This clone was recorded only once. The chain carries TRBV23-1 and TRBJ2-5; D is unclear. TRBV23-1 is known as an ORF, though its function is uncertain. V lost 2 bases and J lost 5, with 6 bases in between. The CDR3 spans 12 residues. The CDR3 bases are TGCGCCAGCAGTCAACCCAGGGAGACCCAGTACTTC. It codes for CASSQPRETQYF.